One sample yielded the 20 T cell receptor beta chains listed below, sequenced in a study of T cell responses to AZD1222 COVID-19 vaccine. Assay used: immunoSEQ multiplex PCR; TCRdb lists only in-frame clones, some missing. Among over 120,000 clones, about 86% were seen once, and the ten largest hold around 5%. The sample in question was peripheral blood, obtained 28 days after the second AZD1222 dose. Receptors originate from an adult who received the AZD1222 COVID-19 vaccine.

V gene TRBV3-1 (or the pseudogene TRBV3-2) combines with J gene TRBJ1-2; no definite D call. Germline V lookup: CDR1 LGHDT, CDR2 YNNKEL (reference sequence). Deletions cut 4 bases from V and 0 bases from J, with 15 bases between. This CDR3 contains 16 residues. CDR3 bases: TGTGCCAGCAGCCGGTCAGGTGGGCTAGCTAACTATGGCTACACCTTC. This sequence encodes CASSRSGGLANYGYTF.

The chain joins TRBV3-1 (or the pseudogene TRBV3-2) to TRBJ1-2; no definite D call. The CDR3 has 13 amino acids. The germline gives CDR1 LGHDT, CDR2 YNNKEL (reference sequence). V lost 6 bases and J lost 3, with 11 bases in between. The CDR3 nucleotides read TGTGCCAGCAGTCCCGGGTCGCACTATGGCTACACCTTC. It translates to CASSPGSHYGYTF.

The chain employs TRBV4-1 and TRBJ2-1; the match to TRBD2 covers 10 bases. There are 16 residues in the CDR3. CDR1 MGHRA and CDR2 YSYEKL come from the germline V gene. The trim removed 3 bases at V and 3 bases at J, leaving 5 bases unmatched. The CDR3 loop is CASSQASGGFYNEQFF. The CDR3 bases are TGCGCCAGCAGCCAGGCTAGCGGGGGCTTCTACAATGAGCAGTTCTTC.

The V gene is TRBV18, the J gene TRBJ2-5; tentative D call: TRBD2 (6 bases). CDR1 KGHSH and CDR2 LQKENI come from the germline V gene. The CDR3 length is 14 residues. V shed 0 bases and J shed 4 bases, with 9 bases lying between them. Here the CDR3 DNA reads TGTGCCAGCTCACCACCGGGGGACTTAGAGACCCAGTACTTC. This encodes CASSPPGDLETQYF.

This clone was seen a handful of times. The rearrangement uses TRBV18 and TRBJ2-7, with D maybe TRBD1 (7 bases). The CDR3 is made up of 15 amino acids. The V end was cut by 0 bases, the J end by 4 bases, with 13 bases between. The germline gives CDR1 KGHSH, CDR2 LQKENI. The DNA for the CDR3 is TGTGCCAGCTCACCACCGGCAGGGGGGTCGTACGAGCAGTACTTC. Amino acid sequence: CASSPPAGGSYEQYF.

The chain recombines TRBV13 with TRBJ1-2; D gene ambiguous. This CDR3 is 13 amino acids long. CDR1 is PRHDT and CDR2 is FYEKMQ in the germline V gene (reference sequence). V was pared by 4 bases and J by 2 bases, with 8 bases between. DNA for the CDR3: TGTGCCAGCAGCTCCGAACGAAACTATGGCTACACCTTC. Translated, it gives CASSSERNYGYTF. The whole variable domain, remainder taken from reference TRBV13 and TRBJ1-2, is AAGVIQSPRHLIKEKRETATLKCYPIPRHDTVYWYQQGPGQDPQFLISFYEKMQSDKGSIPDRFSAQQFSDYHSELNMSSLELGDSALYFCASSSERNYGYTFGSGTRLTVV.

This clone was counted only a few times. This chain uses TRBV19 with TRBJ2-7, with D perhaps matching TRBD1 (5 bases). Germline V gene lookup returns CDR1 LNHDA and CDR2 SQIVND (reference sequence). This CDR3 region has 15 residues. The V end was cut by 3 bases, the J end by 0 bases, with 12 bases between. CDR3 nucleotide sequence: TGTGCCAGTAGTATTAAGCCAGGGATCTCCTACGAGCAGTACTTC. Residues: CASSIKPGISYEQYF.

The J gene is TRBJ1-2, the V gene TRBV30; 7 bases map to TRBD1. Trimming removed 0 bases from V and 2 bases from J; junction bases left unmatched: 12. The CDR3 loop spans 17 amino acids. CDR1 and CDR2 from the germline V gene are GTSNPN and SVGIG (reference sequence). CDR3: CAWSVGFYATGNYGYTF. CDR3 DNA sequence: TGTGCCTGGAGTGTAGGGTTTTACGCGACAGGGAACTATGGCTACACCTTC. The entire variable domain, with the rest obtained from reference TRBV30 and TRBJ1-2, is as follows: SQTIHQWPATLVQPVGSPLSLECTVEGTSNPNLYWYRQAAGRGLQLLFYSVGIGQISSEVPQNLSASRPQDRQFILSSKKLLLSDSGFYLCAWSVGFYATGNYGYTFGSGTRLTVV.

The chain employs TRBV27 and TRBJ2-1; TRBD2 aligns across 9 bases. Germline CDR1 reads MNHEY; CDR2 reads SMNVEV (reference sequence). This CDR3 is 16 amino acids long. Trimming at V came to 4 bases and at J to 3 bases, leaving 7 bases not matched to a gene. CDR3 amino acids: CASSSLAGEDYNEQFF. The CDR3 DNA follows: TGTGCCAGCAGTTCCTTAGCGGGGGAGGACTACAATGAGCAGTTCTTC.

CDR3 residues: CAWSPDSNTEAFF. The CDR3 nucleotides are TGTGCCTGGAGCCCGGACAGCAACACTGAAGCTTTCTTT. This rearrangement joins TRBV30 to TRBJ1-1; D may be TRBD1 (6 bases). Trimming took 3 bases from V and 2 from J, leaving 10 bases between them. The length of the CDR3 is 13 residues. The germline V gene has CDR1 GTSNPN and CDR2 SVGIG (reference sequence).

CDR3 protein: CASSYMVTNTEAFF. In nucleotides, the CDR3 is TGTGCCAGCAGTTACATGGTTACGAACACTGAAGCTTTCTTT. V gene TRBV6-2 or TRBV6-3 combines with J gene TRBJ1-1; no reliable D call. Trimming left V 2 bases short and J 1 base short, with 8 bases between. Germline V gives CDR1 MNHEY, CDR2 SVGEGT. The CDR3 spans 14 residues.

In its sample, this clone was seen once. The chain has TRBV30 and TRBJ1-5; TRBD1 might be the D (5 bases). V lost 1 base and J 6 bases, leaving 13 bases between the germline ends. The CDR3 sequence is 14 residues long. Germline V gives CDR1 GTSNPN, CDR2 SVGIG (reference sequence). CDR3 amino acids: CAWSGSGGSQPQHF. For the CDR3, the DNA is TGTGCCTGGAGTGGGTCCGGGGGGAGTCAGCCCCAGCATTTT. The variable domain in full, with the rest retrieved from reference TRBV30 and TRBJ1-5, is SQTIHQWPATLVQPVGSPLSLECTVEGTSNPNLYWYRQAAGRGLQLLFYSVGIGQISSEVPQNLSASRPQDRQFILSSKKLLLSDSGFYLCAWSGSGGSQPQHFGDGTRLSIL.

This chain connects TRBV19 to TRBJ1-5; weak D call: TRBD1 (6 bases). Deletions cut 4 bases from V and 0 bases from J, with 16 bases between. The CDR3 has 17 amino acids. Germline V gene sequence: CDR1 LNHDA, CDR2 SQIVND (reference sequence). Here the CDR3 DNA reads TGTGCCAGTAGTACTATTGGGACACGGTATAGCAATCAGCCCCAGCATTTT. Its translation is CASSTIGTRYSNQPQHF.

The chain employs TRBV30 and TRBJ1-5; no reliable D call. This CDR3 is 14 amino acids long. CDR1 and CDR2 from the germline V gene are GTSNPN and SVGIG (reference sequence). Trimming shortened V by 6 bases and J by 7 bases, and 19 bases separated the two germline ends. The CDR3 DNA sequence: TGTGCCTGTCCGAAGCGGCCGGCACGACAGCCCCAGCATTTT. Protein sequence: CACPKRPARQPQHF.

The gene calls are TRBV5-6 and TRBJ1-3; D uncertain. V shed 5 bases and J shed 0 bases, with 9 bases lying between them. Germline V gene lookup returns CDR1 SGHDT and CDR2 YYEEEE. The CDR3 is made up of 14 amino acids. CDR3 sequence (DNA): TGTGCCAGCAGGAGACTGTACTCTGGAAACACCATATATTTT. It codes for CASRRLYSGNTIYF.

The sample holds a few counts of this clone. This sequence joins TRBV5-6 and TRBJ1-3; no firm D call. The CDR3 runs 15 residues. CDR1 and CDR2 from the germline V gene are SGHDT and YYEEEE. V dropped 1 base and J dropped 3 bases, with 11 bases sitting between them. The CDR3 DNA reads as TGTGCCAGCAGCTTGCGAAGTTTTCTTGGAAACACCATATATTTT. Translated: CASSLRSFLGNTIYF.

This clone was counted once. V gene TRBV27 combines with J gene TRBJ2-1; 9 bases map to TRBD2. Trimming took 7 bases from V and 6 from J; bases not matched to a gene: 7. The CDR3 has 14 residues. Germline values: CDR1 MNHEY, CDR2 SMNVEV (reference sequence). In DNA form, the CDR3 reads TGTGCCAGCATGGTGGCGGGAGGGCCCAATGAGCAGTTCTTC. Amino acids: CASMVAGGPNEQFF.

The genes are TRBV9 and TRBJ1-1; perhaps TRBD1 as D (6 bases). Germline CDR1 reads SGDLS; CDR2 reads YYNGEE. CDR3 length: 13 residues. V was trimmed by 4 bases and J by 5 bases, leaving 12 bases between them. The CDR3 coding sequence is TGTGCCAGCAGCCCCTCAGGGGCGACTGAAGCTTTCTTT. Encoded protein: CASSPSGATEAFF.

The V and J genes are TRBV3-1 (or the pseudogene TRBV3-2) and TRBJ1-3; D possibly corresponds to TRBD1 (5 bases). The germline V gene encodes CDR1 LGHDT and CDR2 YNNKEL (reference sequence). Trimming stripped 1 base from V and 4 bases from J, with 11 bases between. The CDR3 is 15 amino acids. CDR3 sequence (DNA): TGTGCCAGCAGCCAAGGACAGACAACGGGAAACACCATATATTTT. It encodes CASSQGQTTGNTIYF.

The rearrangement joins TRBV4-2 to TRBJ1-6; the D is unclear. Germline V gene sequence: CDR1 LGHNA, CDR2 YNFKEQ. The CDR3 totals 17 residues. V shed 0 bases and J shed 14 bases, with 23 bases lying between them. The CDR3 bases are TGTGCCAGCAGCCAAGATCATGGGATTGCCGTGGGGATGGCCCTCCACTTT. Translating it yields CASSQDHGIAVGMALHF.